The 32 T cell receptor beta chains in this list originate from one sample, sequenced in a study of cytomegalovirus exposure and HLA in healthy donors. PCR employed 60 Vbeta and 13 Jbeta primers. The assay was immunoSEQ multiplex PCR, and TCRdb's table has in-frame clones only and misses some. The sample records around 130,000 clones, 77% being singletons. The sequencing sample was made of PBMCs. The receptor set was obtained from a man aged 18 to 30 in good health and CMV-seropositive.

This clone was picked up a small number of times. CDR3 coding DNA: TGCGCCAGCAGCACGGGGACTAGCGGGAGATCTAGCACAGATACGCAGTATTTT. Translated, it gives CASSTGTSGRSSTDTQYF. This chain links TRBV5-1 with TRBJ2-3, with TRBD2 identical over 14 bases. Germline CDR1 SGHRS, CDR2 YFSETQ. The CDR3 has 18 amino acids. Trimming removed 4 bases from V and 0 bases from J; junction bases left unmatched: 7.

The CDR3 spells CASSPPLRIFEAFF. CDR3 nucleotides: TGTGCCAGCAGCCCCCCTTTGAGAATCTTTGAAGCTTTCTTT. The rearrangement uses TRBV7-9 and TRBJ1-1; D gene ambiguous. CDR1 and CDR2 (germline): SEHNR, FQNEAQ (reference sequence). The ends were cut back, 5 bases at V and 7 bases at J, with 17 bases in the middle. The CDR3 extends over 14 amino acids.

The chain recombines TRBV6-5 with TRBJ2-7; D gene unclear. The CDR3 contains 14 residues. Germline V CDR1 and CDR2: MNHEY, SVGAGI. The germline V and J ends were trimmed by 5 bases and 0 bases, with 11 bases remaining between them. CDR3 loop: CASSRSRLSYEQYF. CDR3 sequence (DNA): TGTGCCAGCAGTAGGTCTCGACTCTCCTACGAGCAGTACTTC.

The chain links TRBV6-1 to TRBJ1-5; 7 bases match TRBD1. Unmatched junction bases numbered 7, after V lost 1 base and J lost 4 bases. The CDR3 loop spans 16 amino acids. Germline V lookup: CDR1 MNHNS, CDR2 SASEGT. The CDR3 reads CASSEDRDRDNQPQHF. The CDR3 nucleotides read TGTGCCAGCAGTGAAGACCGAGACAGGGATAATCAGCCCCAGCATTTT.

CDR3 region: CASSVSGSSSDTQYF. Written as DNA, the CDR3 is TGTGCCAGCAGCGTTAGCGGGAGTTCCTCAGATACGCAGTATTTT. This chain links TRBV7-8 with TRBJ2-3; 9 bases are a match to TRBD2. The CDR3 is 15 residues long. CDR1 and CDR2 from the germline V gene are SGHVS and FQNEAQ. Trimming at V came to 5 bases and at J to 4 bases, leaving 7 bases not matched to a gene.

The CDR3 region has the DNA TGTGCCAGCAGTGAATTCGCAGGGGGGAGCACAGATACGCAGTATTTT. Protein sequence: CASSEFAGGSTDTQYF. This rearrangement joins TRBV25-1 to TRBJ2-3; perhaps TRBD1 as D (7 bases). The V end lost 1 base, the J end lost 0 bases, and 11 bases lay between the germline ends. The CDR3 is 16 amino acids. Germline values: CDR1 MGHDK, CDR2 SYGVNS.

The table lists this clone with a count of one. The chain uses TRBV6-1 and TRBJ2-5, with unresolved D. Trimming removed 8 bases from V and 0 bases from J, with 10 bases in between. The CDR3 is 13 residues long. Per the germline V gene, CDR1 is MNHNS and CDR2 is SASEGT. This CDR3 is CASEATYQETQYF. The CDR3, as DNA: TGTGCCAGCGAGGCGACGTACCAAGAGACCCAGTACTTC.

This clone was observed once. At one end, the junction sequence differs from germline, possibly due to a read error. V gene TRBV28 combines with J gene TRBJ2-1; TRBD2 agrees at 10 bases. CDR3 length: 16 residues. Germline V lookup: CDR1 MDHEN, CDR2 SYDVKM. This chain's CDR3 is CASSLGLAGAYSEQFF. In DNA, the CDR3 is TGTGCCAGCAGTTTGGGCCTAGCGGGAGCTTACAGTGAGCAGTTCTTC.

V gene TRBV11-2 combines with J gene TRBJ2-7; weak D call: TRBD1 (5 bases). Germline V gives CDR1 SGHAT, CDR2 FQNNGV. Trimming removed 4 bases from V and 2 bases from J, with 18 bases in between. The CDR3 spans 16 residues. CDR3 amino acids: CASSYKSRTNTYEQYF. The CDR3 bases are TGTGCCAGCAGCTACAAATCAAGGACAAACACCTACGAGCAGTACTTC.

J is TRBJ1-1 and V is TRBV4-1, with 10 bases lining up with TRBD1. This CDR3 has 17 amino acids. After removal of 1 base from V and 4 bases from J, the junction contained 9 bases not matched to a gene. Germline V gene data show CDR1 as MGHRA and CDR2 as YSYEKL. CDR3 region: CASSQVGQGKGGTEAFF. CDR3 coding DNA: TGCGCCAGCAGCCAAGTGGGACAGGGGAAGGGAGGCACTGAAGCTTTCTTT.

This clone was observed a few times. The chain recombines TRBV6-4 with TRBJ1-1, with 8 positions matching TRBD1. The CDR3 has 15 amino acids. The V and J ends lost 2 bases and 4 bases, in that order; junction bases with no gene match: 6. Germline V gives CDR1 MRHNA, CDR2 SNTAGT. CDR3 in DNA: TGTGCCAGCAGTGACACCAACAGGGGGGGCACTGAAGCTTTCTTT. It is translated as CASSDTNRGGTEAFF.

This clone has just a few counts. V and J are TRBV11-2 and TRBJ2-7; TRBD2 aligns across 8 bases. Germline lookup yields CDR1 SGHAT and CDR2 FQNNGV. Trimming cost V 2 bases and J 3 bases; bases outside gene matches: 6. CDR3 size: 15 residues. DNA of the CDR3: TGTGCCAGCAGCTTATCGGGAGGGTTAGGCTACGAGCAGTACTTC. This sequence encodes CASSLSGGLGYEQYF.

The chain employs TRBV6-5 and TRBJ1-6; TRBD1 is a possible D gene (6 bases). V dropped 0 bases and J dropped 7 bases, with 10 bases sitting between them. This CDR3 is built from 15 residues. Germline V gene sequence: CDR1 MNHEY, CDR2 SVGAGI. Written as DNA, the CDR3 is TGTGCCAGCAGTTACTCGCAGGGGTCGAATTCACCCCTCCACTTT. This translates into CASSYSQGSNSPLHF.

The chain employs TRBV7-2 and TRBJ2-7, with a possible D match to TRBD2 (6 bases). CDR3 size: 14 residues. The V end lost 3 bases, the J end lost 0 bases, and 9 bases lay between the germline ends. CDR1 is SGHTA and CDR2 is FQGNSA in the germline V gene. CDR3 in amino acids: CASSFGTLSYEQYF. For the CDR3, the DNA is TGTGCCAGCAGCTTCGGGACTCTCTCCTACGAGCAGTACTTC. Supplemented by reference TRBV7-2 and TRBJ2-7, the full variable domain reads GAGVSQSPSNKVTEKGKDVELRCDPISGHTALYWYRQSLGQGLEFLIYFQGNSAPDKSGLPSDRFSAERTGGSVSTLTIQRTQQEDSAVYLCASSFGTLSYEQYFGPGTRLTVT.

The CDR3, as DNA: TGTGCCAGCAGTGAGGTGACTAGCGGGGGGGCCCGGACCGAGCAGTACTTC. Amino acids: CASSEVTSGGARTEQYF. The gene calls are TRBV6-1 and TRBJ2-7; 14 positions agree with TRBD2. CDR1 MNHNS and CDR2 SASEGT come from the germline V gene. V gave up 3 bases and J gave up 6 bases; unmatched junction bases: 10. The CDR3 is made up of 17 amino acids.

The chain has TRBV7-2 and TRBJ1-2, with 8 bases matching TRBD1. CDR3 length: 13 residues. Looked up from germline, CDR1 is SGHTA and CDR2 is FQGNSA. With 4 bases clipped from V and 8 bases from J, the junction kept 6 bases outside the gene matches. This chain's CDR3 is CASSSTTGEGYTF. Here the CDR3 DNA reads TGTGCCAGCAGCTCGACGACAGGGGAGGGCTACACCTTC.

The rearrangement joins TRBV6-6 to TRBJ2-3; maybe TRBD1 (5 bases). Trimming pared 2 bases from V and 2 bases from J, leaving 11 bases between. Germline lookup yields CDR1 MNHNY and CDR2 SVGAGI (reference sequence). The CDR3 totals 15 residues. The CDR3 DNA sequence: TGTGCCAGCAGTTACCAGGGCTACCCCACAGATACGCAGTATTTT. Protein sequence: CASSYQGYPTDTQYF.

Written as DNA, the CDR3 is TGCGCCAGCAGCCAGAATCTAGCGTCCCAGGTCTACGAGCAGTACTTC. It codes for CASSQNLASQVYEQYF. This chain connects TRBV4-1 to TRBJ2-5; possibly TRBD2 for D (6 bases). The J call is doubtful: the DNA matches TRBJ2-7 better. Germline V lookup: CDR1 MGHRA, CDR2 YSYEKL. The CDR3 length is 16 residues.

The chain uses TRBV4-1 and TRBJ2-5; 12 bases agree with TRBD2. V lost 3 bases and J lost 4; bases outside the gene matches: 6. Germline CDR1 and CDR2: MGHRA and YSYEKL. CDR3 length equals 16 residues. CDR3 in amino acids: CASSQGGGLAGETQYF. The DNA of the CDR3 is TGCGCCAGCAGCCAGGGTGGGGGACTAGCGGGAGAGACCCAGTACTTC.

This clone was counted a single time. J is TRBJ1-5 and V is TRBV2; no clear D gene. The CDR3 runs 14 residues. V was clipped by 0 bases and J by 6 bases, with 9 bases between them. The V gene's germline CDR1 is SNHLY and CDR2 FYNNEI. The CDR3 DNA follows: TGTGCCAGCAGTGAAGCCCCACGAGGTCAGCCCCAGCATTTT. Encoded protein: CASSEAPRGQPQHF. The full variable domain, completed using reference TRBV2 and TRBJ1-5, is EPEVTQTPSHQVTQMGQEVILRCVPISNHLYFYWYRQILGQKVEFLVSFYNNEISEKSEIFDDQFSVERPDGSNFTLKIRSTKLEDSAMYFCASSEAPRGQPQHFGDGTRLSIL.

The gene calls are TRBV30 and TRBJ2-1; 10 bases agree with TRBD2. V trimming: 4 bases; J trimming: 3 bases; junction bases outside the gene matches: 3. This CDR3 comprises 14 residues. Per the germline V gene, CDR1 is GTSNPN and CDR2 is SVGIG (reference sequence). CDR3 in amino acids: CAWKLAGDYNEQFF. Here the CDR3 DNA reads TGTGCCTGGAAGCTAGCGGGGGACTACAATGAGCAGTTCTTC.

This clone was found a few times. The chain is built from TRBV4-1 and TRBJ1-2, with D maybe TRBD1 (5 bases). V lost 1 base, J lost 6 bases, and 15 bases lay in between. There are 15 residues in the CDR3. In germline, CDR1 is MGHRA, CDR2 YSYEKL. The CDR3 loop is CASSQVKGLGDGYTF. The CDR3 coding sequence is TGCGCCAGCAGCCAAGTTAAGGGACTAGGAGATGGCTACACCTTC.

The J gene is TRBJ2-1, the V gene TRBV9; perhaps TRBD2 as D (6 bases). The CDR3 has 20 amino acids. V was trimmed by 1 base and J by 5 bases, leaving 28 bases between them. The germline CDR1 and CDR2 sequences are SGDLS and YYNGEE. The CDR3 loop is CASSVPGSSGTVADHNEQFF. CDR3 sequence (DNA): TGTGCCAGCAGCGTACCCGGGAGTAGCGGAACCGTAGCGGACCACAATGAGCAGTTCTTC. The whole variable domain, remainder taken from reference TRBV9 and TRBJ2-1, is DSGVTQTPKHLITATGQRVTLRCSPRSGDLSVYWYQQSLDQGLQFLIQYYNGEERAKGNILERFSAQQFPDLHSELNLSSLELGDSALYFCASSVPGSSGTVADHNEQFFGPGTRLTVL.

The DNA for the CDR3 is TGCGCCAGCAGCTTGAGGGATGCGGGGACAGATGGCTACACCTTC. The encoded protein is CASSLRDAGTDGYTF. The chain employs TRBV5-1 and TRBJ1-2, with TRBD1 matching 7 bases. Germline V gives CDR1 SGHRS, CDR2 YFSETQ. V lost 1 base and J lost 6; bases outside the gene matches: 9. This CDR3 has 15 amino acids.

CDR3 DNA sequence: TGTGCCAGCAGCTTAGAATTACAGAACACTGAAGCTTTCTTT. Its translation is CASSLELQNTEAFF. The rearrangement joins TRBV11-2 to TRBJ1-1; D gene unclear. The CDR3 extends over 14 amino acids. Deletions cut 0 bases from V and 1 base from J, with 6 bases between. The germline V gene encodes CDR1 SGHAT and CDR2 FQNNGV.

This chain uses TRBV11-2 with TRBJ2-4; 7 positions match TRBD1. The germline CDR1 and CDR2 sequences are SGHAT and FQNNGV. This CDR3 contains 13 residues. Losses at the gene ends were 3 bases for V and 12 bases for J; bases not matched to a gene: 8. The CDR3: CASSLTGNYGQYF. Written as DNA, the CDR3 is TGTGCCAGCAGCTTGACAGGGAACTACGGTCAGTACTTC.

V is TRBV28 and J is TRBJ1-6, with D unresolved. Germline CDR1 reads MDHEN; CDR2 reads SYDVKM. Deletions cut 5 bases from V and 10 bases from J, with 9 bases between. The CDR3 is 12 amino acids. The CDR3: CASSLQRSPLHF. CDR3 nucleotides: TGTGCCAGCAGTCTTCAGCGCTCACCCCTCCACTTT.

The chain recombines TRBV9 with TRBJ2-3, with 9 bases that match TRBD2. V gave up 3 bases and J gave up 6 bases; unmatched junction bases: 5. CDR1 is SGDLS and CDR2 is YYNGEE in the germline V gene. This CDR3 is 14 amino acids long. CDR3 sequence reads: CASSASGRPDTQYF. DNA for the CDR3: TGTGCCAGCAGCGCAAGCGGGAGGCCTGATACGCAGTATTTT.

The chain combines TRBV2 with TRBJ2-7; TRBD1 is a possible D gene (6 bases). The CDR3 has 13 amino acids. Trimming pared 7 bases from V and 3 bases from J, leaving 13 bases between. The germline gives CDR1 SNHLY, CDR2 FYNNEI. For the CDR3, the DNA is TGTGCCAGCAAAAGGACAGAAAACTACGAGCAGTACTTC. Protein product: CASKRTENYEQYF.

On this clone: One junction end disagrees with the germline gene, perhaps due to a read error. The chain carries TRBV7-9 and TRBJ1-1; no reliable D call. This CDR3 has 12 residues. Germline V gives CDR1 SEHNR, CDR2 FQNEAQ (reference sequence). The CDR3 is CSSSLTAGGAFF. CDR3 nucleotides: TGTTCCAGCAGCTTAACCGCCGGTGGAGCTTTCTTT.

V is TRBV6-6 and J is TRBJ2-5; perhaps TRBD2 as D (6 bases). Germline CDR1 and CDR2: MNHNY and SVGAGI (reference sequence). V was shortened by 2 bases and J by 5 bases, with 9 bases between the two germline ends. CDR3 length: 13 residues. Written as DNA, the CDR3 is TGTGCCAGCAGTTACAAAGGGAGGGAGACCCAGTACTTC. This gives the protein CASSYKGRETQYF.

CDR3 nucleotides: TGCGCCAGCAGCTGGCGGCCAGGGGTGGACTATGGCTACACCTTC. Its protein product is CASSWRPGVDYGYTF. The gene calls are TRBV5-1 and TRBJ1-2, with a weak D call TRBD1 (6 bases). V lost 3 bases and J lost 3, with 15 bases in between. The germline CDR1 and CDR2 sequences are SGHRS and YFSETQ. The CDR3 has 15 amino acids.